Following are 25 T cell receptor beta chains from one sample sequenced in a study of technical replicates of blood from a handful of donors. The method was immunoSEQ multiplex PCR; TCRdb's version includes in-frame clones alone and lacks a portion of them. The sample has 80,000 to 90,000 clones, around 94% seen once. Sequencing was done on a sample of T cells isolated from PBMCs. The receptors derive from a human donor in good health.

The CDR3 nucleotides are TGTGCCACCAGCAGAGATTGGACTAGCGGGGTCTACGAGCAGTACTTC. This translates into CATSRDWTSGVYEQYF. The V and J genes are TRBV15 and TRBJ2-7; 12 bases line up with TRBD2. There are 16 residues in the CDR3. Trimming removed 0 bases from V and 3 bases from J; junction bases left unmatched: 3. Germline V gene sequence: CDR1 LNHNV, CDR2 YYDKDF (reference sequence).

The chain combines TRBV4-1 with TRBJ2-7, with 8 bases matching TRBD2. CDR3 length equals 15 residues. V lost 2 bases and J lost 2; bases outside the gene matches: 5. Germline loops: CDR1 MGHRA, CDR2 YSYEKL. The CDR3 loop reads CASSQTSGLTYEQYF. In DNA form, the CDR3 reads TGCGCCAGCAGCCAAACTAGCGGTTTGACCTACGAGCAGTACTTC.

The chain couples TRBV7-8 to TRBJ2-2; TRBD1 agrees at 12 bases. The CDR3 length is 19 residues. V lost 1 base, J lost 2 bases, and 8 bases stayed unmatched. Germline V gives CDR1 SGHVS, CDR2 FQNEAQ. CDR3 region: CASSLERDRGPVNTGELFF. The CDR3 DNA reads TGTGCCAGCAGCTTAGAGCGGGACAGGGGGCCAGTCAACACCGGGGAGCTGTTTTTT.

The rearrangement links TRBV7-9 to TRBJ1-3; 8 bases are a match to TRBD1. In germline, CDR1 is SEHNR, CDR2 FQNEAQ (reference sequence). This CDR3 is 16 amino acids long. With V trimmed by 1 base and J by 2 bases, 4 bases remained unmatched. The DNA of the CDR3 is TGTGCCAGCAGCTTAGGGACAGGGTTACCTGGAAACACCATATATTTT. Its protein is CASSLGTGLPGNTIYF. Based on the CDR3 plus reference TRBV7-9 and TRBJ1-3, the full variable domain is DTGVSQNPRHKITKRGQNVTFRCDPISEHNRLYWYRQTLGQGPEFLTYFQNEAQLEKSRLLSDRFSAERPKGSFSTLEIQRTEQGDSAMYLCASSLGTGLPGNTIYFGEGSWLTVV.

This chain connects TRBV6-1 to TRBJ1-5, with unresolved D. Germline CDR1 and CDR2: MNHNS and SASEGT. V was shortened by 1 base and J by 6 bases, with 7 bases between the two germline ends. The CDR3 is 13 amino acids. The CDR3, as DNA: TGTGCCAGCAGTGAAGGATGGCTTCAGCCCCAGCATTTT. Protein: CASSEGWLQPQHF.

Remarks on this clone: Other nucleotide sequences in the sample specify the same CDR3. This chain uses TRBV6-1 with TRBJ2-5; 8 bases agree with TRBD1. This CDR3 comprises 13 residues. Germline assignment: CDR1 MNHNS and CDR2 SASEGT. V lost 2 bases and J lost 5; bases outside the gene matches: 1. The CDR3 bases are TGTGCCAGCAGTGAAAGGGACAGGGAGACCCAGTACTTC. Protein product: CASSERDRETQYF.

This clone appeared a single time. V and J are TRBV28 and TRBJ1-4, with 7 bases identical to TRBD1. The V segment lost 5 bases and the J segment 5 bases; nucleotides outside the gene matches: 8. The CDR3 spans 15 residues. The germline CDR1 and CDR2 sequences are MDHEN and SYDVKM. In DNA form, the CDR3 reads TGTGCCAGCAGTGACCCGGGACAGACCAATGAAAAACTGTTTTTT. It codes for CASSDPGQTNEKLFF.

This sequence joins TRBV28 and TRBJ1-4, with 11 nucleotides matching TRBD1. V lost 1 base to trimming and J lost 7 bases; unmatched junction nucleotides: 5. Per the germline V gene, CDR1 is MDHEN and CDR2 is SYDVKM. This CDR3 comprises 16 residues. This CDR3 is CASSLSPGQGGEKLFF. CDR3 nucleotide sequence: TGTGCCAGCAGTTTATCCCCGGGACAGGGGGGTGAAAAACTGTTTTTT.

This rearrangement joins TRBV19 to TRBJ1-1; a weak D match, TRBD1 (5 bases). Trimming shortened V by 3 bases and J by 0 bases, and 8 bases separated the two germline ends. Germline lookup yields CDR1 LNHDA and CDR2 SQIVND (reference sequence). The CDR3 spans 14 residues. CDR3 sequence (DNA): TGTGCCAGTAGTATCGGACAACTGAACACTGAAGCTTTCTTT. It specifies CASSIGQLNTEAFF.

CDR3 loop: CASSLDSYEQYF. CDR3 bases: TGTGCCAGCAGCTTGGACAGCTACGAGCAGTACTTC. This sequence joins TRBV11-2 and TRBJ2-7, with D perhaps matching TRBD1 (6 bases). CDR1 and CDR2 (germline): SGHAT, FQNNGV. V dropped 3 bases and J dropped 3 bases, with 6 bases sitting between them. The CDR3 runs 12 residues.

The V and J genes are TRBV5-6 and TRBJ2-1; 7 nucleotides align to TRBD1. The length of the CDR3 is 17 residues. After removal of 2 bases from V and 4 bases from J, the junction contained 12 bases not matched to a gene. Germline loops: CDR1 SGHDT, CDR2 YYEEEE. The CDR3 sequence is CASSFYYRGASYNEQFF. For the CDR3, the DNA is TGTGCCAGCAGCTTCTATTACAGGGGAGCCTCTTACAATGAGCAGTTCTTC.

The chain joins TRBV10-3 to TRBJ1-1, with TRBD1 as a possible D gene (5 bases). Trimming took 0 bases from V and 1 from J, leaving 18 bases between them. The CDR3 sequence is 18 residues long. Per germline, CDR1 ENHRY and CDR2 SYGVKD. CDR3 sequence reads: CAISESRAGNKGNTEAFF. CDR3 DNA: TGTGCCATCAGTGAGTCAAGAGCAGGGAACAAAGGGAACACTGAAGCTTTCTTT.

V gene TRBV5-1 combines with J gene TRBJ2-5; 13 nucleotides agree with TRBD2. Unmatched junction bases numbered 12, after V lost 3 bases and J lost 1 base. The CDR3 is 19 amino acids. Germline lookup yields CDR1 SGHRS and CDR2 YFSETQ. As DNA, the CDR3 is TGCGCCAGCAGCTCCTCTGGACTAGCGGGAGCGAGGGGCCAAGAGACCCAGTACTTC. Encoded protein: CASSSSGLAGARGQETQYF.

The chain employs TRBV4-1 and TRBJ2-7, with D possibly being TRBD2 (5 bases). V was shortened by 5 bases and J by 3 bases, with 17 bases between the two germline ends. The germline V gene encodes CDR1 MGHRA and CDR2 YSYEKL. This CDR3 spans 15 amino acids. This CDR3 is CASSTSLSGIYEQYF. Written as DNA, the CDR3 is TGCGCCAGCAGCACCTCGCTTTCCGGGATCTACGAGCAGTACTTC.

This clone was counted once. The rearrangement uses TRBV4-1 and TRBJ2-2; 12 bases fit TRBD2. Unmatched junction bases numbered 12, after V lost 4 bases and J lost 6 bases. CDR3 length: 18 residues. Germline V gene data show CDR1 as MGHRA and CDR2 as YSYEKL. The CDR3 loop is CASSPHKGLAGGPGELFF. CDR3 DNA sequence: TGCGCCAGCAGCCCCCACAAGGGGCTAGCGGGGGGGCCCGGGGAGCTGTTTTTT.

The rearrangement joins TRBV18 to TRBJ2-7; tentative D call: TRBD1 (6 bases). CDR3 length: 15 amino acids. Trimming removed 2 bases from V and 4 bases from J, with 15 bases in between. The germline V gene has CDR1 KGHSH and CDR2 LQKENI. CDR3 DNA: TGTGCCAGCTCACCATCCGGGACATTTAGTTACGAGCAGTACTTC. Translating gives CASSPSGTFSYEQYF.

The chain recombines TRBV19 with TRBJ2-7; 8 bases are shared with TRBD1. Trimming took 6 bases from V and 1 from J; bases not matched to a gene: 5. CDR1 and CDR2 from the germline V gene are LNHDA and SQIVND (reference sequence). The CDR3 extends over 14 amino acids. CDR3 sequence reads: CASRRTGTSYEQYF. The CDR3 region has the DNA TGTGCCAGTAGACGGACAGGGACGTCCTACGAGCAGTACTTC. The full variable domain, rest sourced from reference TRBV19 and TRBJ2-7, is DGGITQSPKYLFRKEGQNVTLSCEQNLNHDAMYWYRQDPGQGLRLIYYSQIVNDFQKGDIAEGYSVSREKKESFPLTVTSAQKNPTAFYLCASRRTGTSYEQYFGPGTRLTVT.

The table lists this clone with a count of one. The chain couples TRBV27 to TRBJ2-7; TRBD2 matches 9 bases. Looked up from germline, CDR1 is MNHEY and CDR2 is SMNVEV (reference sequence). CDR3 length: 15 amino acids. V was clipped by 3 bases and J by 3 bases; unmatched bases: 6. CDR3 sequence: CASSFNLAGFYEQYF. CDR3 sequence (DNA): TGTGCCAGCAGTTTTAACCTAGCGGGGTTCTACGAGCAGTACTTC.

This chain joins TRBV28 and TRBJ2-3; perhaps TRBD2 as D (5 bases). CDR1 is MDHEN, CDR2 SYDVKM, per germline. CDR3 length: 16 amino acids. V was pared by 4 bases and J by 0 bases, with 14 bases between. CDR3 sequence reads: CASSSPLEASTDTQYF. CDR3 nucleotides: TGTGCCAGCAGTTCCCCCCTGGAGGCTAGCACAGATACGCAGTATTTT.

The gene calls are TRBV6-4 and TRBJ1-3; tentatively, D is TRBD1 (6 bases). Germline loops: CDR1 MRHNA, CDR2 SNTAGT. The CDR3 length is 15 residues. V dropped 3 bases and J dropped 7 bases, with 16 bases sitting between them. This CDR3 reads CASSERPGARNTIYF. The CDR3 DNA reads as TGTGCCAGCAGTGAGCGGCCAGGGGCCCGTAACACCATATATTTT.

CDR3 region: CASSTGGWDYEQYF. CDR3 coding DNA: TGTGCCAGCAGCACAGGGGGCTGGGACTACGAGCAGTACTTC. The chain has TRBV9 and TRBJ2-7; the match to TRBD1 covers 9 bases. The CDR3 loop spans 14 amino acids. Trimming cost V 4 bases and J 3 bases; bases outside gene matches: 5. Looked up from germline, CDR1 is SGDLS and CDR2 is YYNGEE.

This rearrangement joins TRBV6-1 to TRBJ1-2, with D perhaps matching TRBD1 (6 bases). The CDR3 sequence is 14 residues long. Trimming took off 2 bases at V and 4 bases at J, with 11 bases between the two ends. Looked up from germline, CDR1 is MNHNS and CDR2 is SASEGT. The CDR3 loop is CASSEFWDTYGYTF. The CDR3 DNA sequence: TGTGCCAGCAGTGAATTTTGGGACACCTATGGCTACACCTTC.

V usage is TRBV11-2 and J usage is TRBJ2-5, with D maybe TRBD2 (5 bases). The length of the CDR3 is 17 residues. Trimming took off 1 base at V and 1 base at J, with 16 bases between the two ends. CDR1 SGHAT and CDR2 FQNNGV come from the germline V gene. This chain's CDR3 is CASSLVSGVFIQETQYF. In DNA form, the CDR3 reads TGTGCCAGCAGCTTAGTCTCCGGGGTATTCATCCAAGAGACCCAGTACTTC.

The chain employs TRBV28 and TRBJ2-1; 9 bases map to TRBD2. The V gene end was trimmed by 5 bases and the J gene end by 7 bases; junction bases not matched to a gene: 12. The germline CDR1 and CDR2 sequences are MDHEN and SYDVKM. This CDR3 region has 16 residues. CDR3 DNA: TGTGCCAGCAGTCAGGGCGGGAGGGCCGTAGGGAATGAGCAGTTCTTC. It is translated as CASSQGGRAVGNEQFF.

This clone was observed a single time. The rearrangement uses TRBV7-3 and TRBJ1-2, with TRBD1 matching 7 bases. The CDR3 contains 16 residues. V shed 1 base, J shed 3 bases, and the junction held 8 bases outside the gene matches. CDR1 is SGHTA, CDR2 FQGTGA, per germline. CDR3 loop: CASSLRPPGTDYGYTF. CDR3 coding DNA: TGTGCCAGCAGCTTAAGACCCCCCGGGACAGACTATGGCTACACCTTC.